This is a list of T cell receptor beta chains from one sample in a study of cytomegalovirus exposure and HLA in healthy donors. TCRdb's copy holds only in-frame clones and misses some; the assay was immunoSEQ multiplex PCR. The top ten hold 0.69% of the sample, which has 65,000 to 85,000 clones, roughly 96% seen once. What was sequenced was PBMCs. All receptors derive from a woman aged 18-35 years in good health and CMV-seronegative. Each CDR3 is given with its conserved first and last residue. D genes are given only for firm matches. Clone size appears in some rows only: once, few, many, or a class for an expanded clone.

>TRBJ1-5|.|TRBV19|.
CASNEGGSNQPQHF
TGTGCCAGCAATGAGGGCGGTAGCAATCAGCCCCAGCATTTT
>TRBJ2-2|once|TRBV13|TRBD2
CASSVTSRKRGTGELFF
TGTGCCAGCAGCGTGACTAGCCGAAAAAGGGGAACCGGGGAGCTGTTTTTT
>TRBJ2-2|.|TRBV6-6|.
CASILSLANTGELFF
TGTGCCAGCATTTTAAGCCTAGCGAACACCGGGGAGCTGTTTTTT
>TRBJ2-5|.|TRBV5-6|.
CASSSGNLETQYF
TGTGCCAGCAGCTCGGGAAATCTGGAGACCCAGTACTTC
>TRBJ2-5|.|TRBV7-8|TRBD2
CASSQGLAGGFTQETQYF
TGTGCCAGCAGCCAGGGACTAGCGGGAGGATTTACCCAAGAGACCCAGTACTTC
>TRBJ1-2|.|TRBV6-6|.
CASSYRGDTGYTF
TGTGCCAGCAGTTACAGGGGCGATACTGGCTACACCTTC
>TRBJ1-5|once|TRBV19|.
CASSIEGGGSGEPQHF
TGTGCCAGTAGTATTGAGGGAGGGGGATCCGGGGAGCCCCAGCATTTT
>TRBJ1-3|.|TRBV6-5|.
CASSYAQGTGNTIYF
TGTGCCAGCAGTTACGCGCAGGGGACCGGAAACACCATATATTTT
>TRBJ2-5|.|TRBV28|TRBD2
CASSPGGGVETQYF
TGTGCCAGCAGCCCCGGTGGGGGGGTAGAGACCCAGTACTTC
>TRBJ1-2|.|TRBV5-4|.
CASSSQGGDGYTF
TGTGCCAGCAGCTCTCAGGGAGGGGATGGCTACACCTTC
>TRBJ2-7|.|TRBV29-1|TRBD1
CSVGVQGAGEQYF
TGCAGCGTTGGGGTACAGGGGGCTGGCGAGCAGTACTTC
>TRBJ1-4|.|TRBV5-1|.
CASSLAPTGNEKLFF
TGCGCCAGCAGCTTGGCCCCGACAGGAAATGAAAAACTGTTTTTT
>TRBJ1-5|.|TRBV6-1|.
CASGAQGYSNQPQHF
TGTGCCAGCGGGGCACAGGGTTATAGCAATCAGCCCCAGCATTTT
>TRBJ2-7|few|TRBV9|TRBD2
CASSVGLAGHEQYF
TGTGCCAGCAGCGTAGGCCTAGCGGGCCACGAGCAGTACTTC
>TRBJ2-5|.|TRBV25-1|.
CASKEAGTQYF
TGTGCCAGCAAAGAAGCAGGGACCCAGTACTTC
>TRBJ2-7|.|TRBV7-2|.
CASSLALHTQYF
TGTGCCAGCAGCTTAGCTTTACACACGCAGTACTTC
>TRBJ2-7|.|TRBV18|.
CASSPAQTYEQYF
TGTGCCAGCTCACCAGCACAGACCTACGAGCAGTACTTC
>TRBJ2-2|.|TRBV27|TRBD2
CASSWTSGNTGELFF
TGTGCCAGCAGTTGGACTAGCGGGAACACCGGGGAGCTGTTTTTT
>TRBJ2-5|.|TRBV15|TRBD1
CATSAGQGGRETQYF
TGTGCCACCAGCGCCGGACAGGGAGGTCGAGAGACCCAGTACTTC
>TRBJ2-2|.|TRBV6-5|.
CASSYSSGATGELFF
TGTGCCAGCAGTTACTCGAGTGGGGCCACCGGGGAGCTGTTTTTT
>TRBJ2-3|.|TRBV7-6|.
CASSHRRSADTQYF
TGTGCCAGCAGCCATCGGAGGTCGGCAGATACGCAGTATTTT
>TRBJ2-7|.|TRBV6-5|.
CAAKGGVGYEQYF
TGTGCCGCAAAAGGCGGGGTCGGATACGAGCAGTACTTC
>TRBJ2-7|.|TRBV27|.
CASSLSRFGSEQYF
TGTGCCAGCAGTTTATCGAGGTTTGGGAGCGAGCAGTACTTC
>TRBJ2-7|.|TRBV18|TRBD2
CASSPGTSGTYEQYF
TGTGCCAGCTCACCAGGGACTAGCGGTACCTACGAGCAGTACTTC
>TRBJ1-5|.|TRBV7-9|.
CASSLTDNQPQHF
TGTGCCAGCAGCTTAACAGATAATCAGCCCCAGCATTTT
>TRBJ2-3|.|TRBV30|.
CACRQVTTTPDTQYF
TGTGCCTGCAGACAGGTCACTACCACACCAGATACGCAGTATTTT
>TRBJ1-4|.|TRBV2|TRBD1
CASQQGVLEKLFF
TGTGCCAGCCAACAGGGGGTATTAGAAAAACTGTTTTTT
>TRBJ1-5|.|TRBV29-1|.
CSVSGGGNQPQHF
TGCAGCGTGTCTGGGGGCGGCAATCAGCCCCAGCATTTT
>TRBJ1-3|.|TRBV7-7|.
CASSLSPSSGNTIYF
TGTGCCAGCAGCTTATCCCCCAGCTCTGGAAACACCATATATTTT
>TRBJ1-1|.|TRBV5-1|TRBD1
CASSWGPGQGYTEAFF
TGCGCCAGCAGTTGGGGCCCGGGACAGGGGTACACTGAAGCTTTCTTT
>TRBJ2-5|.|TRBV28|TRBD2
CASSRRLAGRETQYF
TGTGCCAGCAGCAGACGACTAGCGGGACGGGAGACCCAGTACTTC
>TRBJ2-7|.|TRBV19|TRBD2
CASSHPGLALSYEQYF
TGTGCCAGTAGTCACCCGGGACTAGCCCTCTCCTACGAGCAGTACTTC
>TRBJ2-2|.|TRBV28|.
CASSLLTGELFF
TGTGCCAGCAGTTTATTAACCGGGGAGCTGTTTTTT
>TRBJ2-4|.|TRBV28|TRBD2
CASRPSGTSGKNIQYF
TGTGCCAGCAGGCCATCCGGGACTAGCGGTAAAAACATTCAGTACTTC
>TRBJ2-1|.|TRBV27|.
CASSYSPRGSHNEQFF
TGTGCCAGCAGTTACTCTCCACGGGGGTCCCACAATGAGCAGTTCTTC
>TRBJ1-4|.|TRBV19|TRBD1
CASSIWDRGEKLFF
TGTGCCAGTAGTATATGGGACAGAGGTGAAAAACTGTTTTTT
>TRBJ2-1|.|TRBV27|.
CASSLSIGISYNEQFF
TGTGCCAGCAGTTTATCGATCGGGATCTCCTACAATGAGCAGTTCTTC
>TRBJ1-3|.|TRBV12-5|.
CASGLQQGSGNTIYF
TGTGCTAGTGGTTTGCAACAGGGCTCCGGAAACACCATATATTTT
>TRBJ2-5|.|TRBV6-5|TRBD2
CASSYLAGFQETQYF
TGTGCCAGCAGTTACCTAGCGGGGTTTCAAGAGACCCAGTACTTC
>TRBJ2-5|.|TRBV5-8|TRBD1
CASNRVQGAETQYF
TGTGCCAGCAACCGAGTCCAGGGGGCAGAGACCCAGTACTTC
>TRBJ2-5|.|TRBV10-2|TRBD1
CASRAGTAKETQYF
TGCGCCAGCCGCGCCGGGACAGCGAAAGAGACCCAGTACTTC
>TRBJ2-1|.|TRBV7-2|TRBD1
CASSFGQGSYNEQFF
TGTGCCAGCAGCTTTGGACAGGGTTCATACAATGAGCAGTTCTTC
>TRBJ2-1|.|TRBV7-8|.
CASSSQSRASSYNEQFF
TGTGCCAGCAGCTCCCAGTCGAGGGCGAGCTCCTACAATGAGCAGTTCTTC
>TRBJ1-4|.|TRBV5-4|.
CASSLVGSGGFNEKLFF
TGTGCCAGCAGCTTGGTTGGTTCGGGGGGTTTTAATGAAAAACTGTTTTTT
>TRBJ1-2|few|TRBV27|TRBD1
CASSPSDRVRANYGYTF
TGTGCCAGCAGTCCTTCGGACAGGGTTAGGGCTAACTATGGCTACACCTTC
>TRBJ2-3|.|TRBV7-2|.
CASSFRTGTDTQYF
TGTGCCAGCAGCTTTCGGACAGGCACAGATACGCAGTATTTT
>TRBJ2-5|.|TRBV15|.
CATSRVIQGKQETQYF
TGTGCCACCAGCAGAGTTATCCAGGGTAAACAAGAGACCCAGTACTTC
>TRBJ1-4|.|TRBV28|TRBD1
CASSPTGTGQLFF
TGTGCCAGCAGTCCGACCGGGACAGGGCAACTGTTTTTT
>TRBJ1-1|.|TRBV9|.
CASSSGGYTEAFF
TGTGCCAGCAGCTCGGGAGGGTACACTGAAGCTTTCTTT
>TRBJ2-3|.|TRBV5-4|TRBD2
CASSIGTRSTDTQYF
TGTGCCAGCAGCATAGGGACTAGAAGTACAGATACGCAGTATTTT
>TRBJ2-6|.|TRBV5-5|.
CASSPGHLSGANVLTF
TGTGCCAGCAGCCCGGGACATCTCTCTGGGGCCAACGTCCTGACTTTC